A selection of T cell receptor beta chains follows, all from one sample in a study of T cell responses to AZD1222 COVID-19 vaccine. This table comes from immunoSEQ multiplex PCR, and its TCRdb copy is limited to in-frame clones, with some not included. The sample shows 100,000 or so clones, about nine tenths of them seen only once. The sequencing used peripheral blood, collected on day 0 of AZD1222 vaccination. The source is an adult in good health. Both conserved end residues are part of each CDR3. The order of the fields is clone size, V gene, D gene, J gene, CDR3 DNA, CDR3 protein. The D gene is left open where the match is weak. The size entry is marked missing in some rows and otherwise reads once, few, many or a size class.

>NA|TRBV6-2/TRBV6-3|NA|TRBJ2-1
TGTGCCAGCAGTCCCCTTTACAATGAGCAGTTCTTC
CASSPLYNEQFF
>NA|TRBV18|NA|TRBJ1-1
TGTGCCAGCTCACCACGGACAGATATGAACACTGAAGCTTTCTTT
CASSPRTDMNTEAFF
>NA|TRBV2|TRBD1|TRBJ1-1
TGTGCCAGCAGAGCCCGGACAGGGGAGGGTGCTGAAGCTTTCTTT
CASRARTGEGAEAFF
>NA|TRBV29-1|TRBD1|TRBJ1-5
TGCATCCGCCGGGACAGGGACAATCAGCCCCAGCATTTT
CIRRDRDNQPQHF
>NA|TRBV11-2|NA|TRBJ2-7
TGTGCCAGCAGCTCCCGGCCCAGCGATGGGTACGAGCAGTACTTC
CASSSRPSDGYEQYF
>NA|TRBV21-1|NA|TRBJ2-1
TGTGCCAGCAGCACTCCAGCCGGCTCCTACAATGAGCAGTTCTTC
CASSTPAGSYNEQFF
>NA|TRBV19|NA|TRBJ1-1
TGTGCCAGTAGTATAGTAGCACTGAACACTGAAGCTTTCTTT
CASSIVALNTEAFF
>NA|TRBV19|NA|TRBJ1-5
TGTGCCAGTAGCCTTACTGGCCCGAGGATCGATCAGCCCCAGCATTTT
CASSLTGPRIDQPQHF
>NA|TRBV6-2/TRBV6-3|TRBD2|TRBJ2-1
TGTGCCAGCAGTAAAGCGGGAGGGTCGGTTGAGCAGTTCTTC
CASSKAGGSVEQFF
>NA|TRBV6-2/TRBV6-3|TRBD2|TRBJ2-1
TGTGCCAGCAGTTCACTAGCGGGAGATATCGATGAGCAGTTCTTC
CASSSLAGDIDEQFF
>NA|TRBV5-1|NA|TRBJ2-1
TGCGCCAGCAGCCCCGGGACAACCCTGACGAACAGTGAGCAGTTCTTC
CASSPGTTLTNSEQFF
>few|TRBV19|TRBD1|TRBJ2-7
TGTGCCAGTAGTACCTGGACAGGGGCCTACGAGCAGTACTTC
CASSTWTGAYEQYF
>once|TRBV28|TRBD2|TRBJ2-3
TGTGCCAGCAGTTTAGGGGGACTAGCGGGAGGGCCCTCCGGTGCAGATACGCAGTATTTT
CASSLGGLAGGPSGADTQYF
>NA|TRBV6-5|NA|TRBJ2-1
TGTGCCAGCAGTTATTCCCAGGGGAGTTTCAGTGAGCAGTTCTTC
CASSYSQGSFSEQFF
>NA|TRBV28|NA|TRBJ1-5
TGTGCCACCACAGGGTTCAATCAGCCCCAGCATTTT
CATTGFNQPQHF
>NA|TRBV25-1|TRBD1|TRBJ1-2
TGTGCCAGCAGTGACCCGGGACAGGGGTACTATGGCTACACCTTC
CASSDPGQGYYGYTF
>NA|TRBV6-1|NA|TRBJ2-3
TGTGCCAGCTGTGAAGGGGTCCGGGGTCCCGCCGTCCCAGATACGCAGTATTTT
CASCEGVRGPAVPDTQYF
>NA|TRBV4-2|TRBD2|TRBJ2-7
TGTGCCAGCAGCCAAGATTTAGGGACTAGCGGGCCACTAACCTACGAGCAGTACTTC
CASSQDLGTSGPLTYEQYF
>NA|TRBV4-3|NA|TRBJ2-7
TGCGCCAGCAGCCAAGAGTTGGGTCCAACCTACGAGCAGTACTTC
CASSQELGPTYEQYF
>NA|TRBV7-9|NA|TRBJ2-3
TGTGCCAGCAGCCCAGTCCGGGGGGCGCTTGATACGCAGTATTTT
CASSPVRGALDTQYF
>NA|TRBV2|NA|TRBJ1-4
TGTGCCAGCAGTATTAGTGAAAAACTGTTTTTT
CASSISEKLFF
>NA|TRBV7-2|NA|TRBJ1-5
TGTGCCAGCAGCTTAGGATGGGAGTATAGCAATCAGCCCCAGCATTTT
CASSLGWEYSNQPQHF
>NA|TRBV24-1|NA|TRBJ1-5
TGTGCCACCAGTTCTTGGCCCCTGCTAACCCAGCATTTT
CATSSWPLLTQHF
>NA|TRBV4-1|NA|TRBJ2-2
TGCGCCAGCAGCCCAGGAGTCACCGGGCGTGGTTTCACCGGGGAGCTGTTTTTT
CASSPGVTGRGFTGELFF
>NA|TRBV5-6|NA|TRBJ2-7
TGTGCCAGCAGCTTGGGGGCAGGATACGAGCAGTACTTC
CASSLGAGYEQYF
>few|TRBV9|NA|TRBJ2-7
TGTGCCAGCAGCGCGAGGGGTGGGGTCCGATCTCAGGACGAGCAGTACTTC
CASSARGGVRSQDEQYF
>NA|TRBV6-5|NA|TRBJ2-1
TGTGCCAGCAGATTAGGACAGTTCAATGAGCAGTTCTTC
CASRLGQFNEQFF
>NA|TRBV4-2|TRBD2|TRBJ2-1
TGTGCCAGCAGCCAAGATAGACTAGCCGCCCTCTACAATGAGCAGTTCTTC
CASSQDRLAALYNEQFF
>NA|TRBV28|NA|TRBJ1-5
TGTGCCAGCAGTTTTGATAGGGCATGGGTCAATCAGCCCCAGCATTTT
CASSFDRAWVNQPQHF
>NA|TRBV19|NA|TRBJ2-3
TGTGCCAGTAGTAATGGGGGCACAGATACGCAGTATTTT
CASSNGGTDTQYF
>NA|TRBV6-1|NA|TRBJ1-2
TGTGCCAGCAGTGAACGTGATGGCTACACCTTC
CASSERDGYTF
>NA|TRBV28|NA|TRBJ1-2
TGTGCCAGCCTAGGCGTCGCTAGGGATGGCTACACCTTC
CASLGVARDGYTF
>NA|TRBV5-4|NA|TRBJ2-2
TGTGCCAGCAGCTGGTCAGCCGGGGAGCTGTTTTTT
CASSWSAGELFF
>NA|TRBV19|NA|TRBJ1-5
TGTGCCAGTAGTATAGATTCAGGGTTTAAGGGCAATCAGCCCCAGCATTTT
CASSIDSGFKGNQPQHF
>few|TRBV10-2|TRBD1|TRBJ1-1
TGCGCCAGCAGTGAAACAGGGGAAATATGGACTGAAGCTTTCTTT
CASSETGEIWTEAFF
>NA|TRBV5-1|TRBD2|TRBJ2-7
TGCGCCAGCAGAGCCCACACTAGCGGGAGCTACGAGCAGTACTTC
CASRAHTSGSYEQYF
>NA|TRBV19|NA|TRBJ2-1
TGTGCCAGTAGTACCGGGACCGAATTCAATGAGCAGTTCTTC
CASSTGTEFNEQFF
>NA|TRBV12-5|NA|TRBJ1-3
TGTGCTAGTGGTTTCGGGACCCAGAAAGGAAACACCATATATTTT
CASGFGTQKGNTIYF
>NA|TRBV7-2|TRBD1|TRBJ1-5
TGTGCCAGCAGCCTGGGACAGGGGTTAAGTCAGCCCCAGCATTTT
CASSLGQGLSQPQHF
>NA|TRBV3-1/TRBV3-2|NA|TRBJ2-7
TGTGCCAGCAGCCAAGGGATGGCAATAAACTACGAGCAGTACTTC
CASSQGMAINYEQYF
>NA|TRBV6-2/TRBV6-3|TRBD1|TRBJ1-4
TGTGCCAGCAGTTACTCGTTGCGGGACAGGGTCGAAAAACTGTTTTTT
CASSYSLRDRVEKLFF
>NA|TRBV6-5|NA|TRBJ2-7
TGTGCCAGCATGGGCCTTAATGGTGTACAGTACTTC
CASMGLNGVQYF
>NA|TRBV9|NA|TRBJ1-6
TGTGCCAGCAGCGCTTCGACAGACTTCGGTTCACCCCTCCACTTT
CASSASTDFGSPLHF
>NA|TRBV7-8|TRBD1|TRBJ1-6
TGTGCCAGCAGCCGGGACAGGGTCCCCCCGAGGAATTCACCCCTCCACTTT
CASSRDRVPPRNSPLHF
>NA|TRBV7-2|NA|TRBJ2-7
TGTGCCAGCAGCTTTGGAGGCTCCCCCGAGCAGTACTTC
CASSFGGSPEQYF
>NA|TRBV4-3|TRBD1|TRBJ2-3
TGCGCCAGCAGCCATGATGGACAGGGGGCCACAGATACGCAGTATTTT
CASSHDGQGATDTQYF
>NA|TRBV6-5|NA|TRBJ1-1
TGTGCCAGCAGCCGAGGATATGGAGCGCGGACTGAAGCTTTCTTT
CASSRGYGARTEAFF
>NA|TRBV19|NA|TRBJ1-3
TGTGCCACCGAGGAGGGTTACTCTGGAAACACCATATATTTT
CATEEGYSGNTIYF
>NA|TRBV7-2|NA|TRBJ2-7
TGTGCCAGCAGCAGGCTTAGCTCCTACGAGCAGTACTTC
CASSRLSSYEQYF
>NA|TRBV7-2|NA|TRBJ1-2
TGTGCCAGCAGCTTAGGGTCGTTGCCCACCAGCGGAGATGGCTACACCTTC
CASSLGSLPTSGDGYTF